Listed below are T cell receptor beta chains from one sample, sequenced in a study of regulatory T cells in long-lasting Graves disease. TCRdb fed the multiplex PCR reads into MiXCR, producing one record per CDR3 protein. This sample carries some 400,000 distinct CDR3 sequences, around 14% of them seen once, and the ten largest clones take over 15%. The same specimen was also included in a second study, on T cells in Graves' hyperthyroidism and ophthalmopathy.

The sequencing here drew on peripheral blood mononuclear cells (PBMCs), taken at new diagnosis, from a patient treated with antithyroid drugs. The receptors derive from a woman in her twenties or thirties with Graves disease. Each CDR3 is given with its conserved first and last residue. A D gene is named only where the DNA matches it firmly. Rows may omit the clone size; those that give it use once, few, many or a size class.

CDR3 DNA	CDR3 protein	clone size	V gene	J gene	CDR3 length	D gene
TGTGCCAGCAGTTTAGGGGGGACAGGGCCCTACGAGCAGTACTTC	CASSLGGTGPYEQYF	many	TRBV12-3/TRBV12-4	TRBJ2-7	15	TRBD1
TGTGCCAGCAGCCGGCTAGCGGGAGTTTGGGAGACCCAGTACTTC	CASSRLAGVWETQYF	-	TRBV7-2	TRBJ2-5	15	TRBD2
TGTGCCAGTAGTATAGAAGGGTTATCCTACGAGCAGTACTTC	CASSIEGLSYEQYF	-	TRBV19	TRBJ2-7	14	-
TGTGCCAGCAGCGGGGGGGGCGAAGTGAACACTGAAGCTTTCTTT	CASSGGGEVNTEAFF	many	TRBV9	TRBJ1-1	15	-
TGTGCCAGCAGCTATTCCCGGGACAGGGATGAAAAACTGTTTTTT	CASSYSRDRDEKLFF	-	TRBV7-9	TRBJ1-4	15	TRBD1
TGTGCCTGGAGTGTAAGGGGTTGGACACTGAACACTGAAGCCTTCTTT	CAWSVRGWTLNTEAFF	few	TRBV30	TRBJ1-1	16	-
TGTGCCAGCGCTGACAGGGGGGATCAGCCCCAGCATTTT	CASADRGDQPQHF	many	TRBV6-1	TRBJ1-5	13	TRBD1
TGTGCCAGCAGCTCCGGACAGGGGGCTAAATCCACCGGGGAGCTGTTTTTT	CASSSGQGAKSTGELFF	many	TRBV7-3	TRBJ2-2	17	TRBD1
TGTGCCAGCAGCTTACGGTTCCAGGGAGGGGGAAATGAAAAACTGTTTTTT	CASSLRFQGGGNEKLFF	-	TRBV11-2	TRBJ1-4	17	-
TGTGCCAGCAGCCGACTAGCGGGAACAGATACGCAGTATTTT	CASSRLAGTDTQYF	few	TRBV11-2	TRBJ2-3	14	TRBD2
TGTGCCAGCAGCTTATCCGGGGCCCTCGGGGATACGCAGTATTTT	CASSLSGALGDTQYF	many	TRBV11-3	TRBJ2-3	15	-
TGTGCCACCAGTGATTTGGGCTCCAGAGATACGCAGTATTTT	CATSDLGSRDTQYF	many	TRBV24-1	TRBJ2-3	14	-
TGTGCCAGCAGTCCCCAAAAACTGAGTCTCTCCTACGAGCAGTACTTC	CASSPQKLSLSYEQYF	few	TRBV28	TRBJ2-7	16	-
TGTGCCAGCTCACCCTCAGGGGTGAAATACTACGAGCAGTACTTC	CASSPSGVKYYEQYF	many	TRBV18	TRBJ2-7	15	-
TGCAGCGTCGAGACAGGGGGCCGCGAAAAACTGTTTTTT	CSVETGGREKLFF	many	TRBV29-1	TRBJ1-4	13	TRBD1
TGTGCCAGCAGACTAGCGGGAGTAATTCCGGGGGAGCTGTTTTTT	CASRLAGVIPGELFF	few	TRBV6-1	TRBJ2-2	15	TRBD2
TGTGCCACTCCGGAGCCCCCCGCAGCGTCAACCTACAATGAGCAGTTCTTC	CATPEPPAASTYNEQFF	-	TRBV19	TRBJ2-1	17	-
TGCGCCAGCACGGACGGCGGCCCAATCGAGCAGTACTTC	CASTDGGPIEQYF	many	TRBV5-1	TRBJ2-7	13	-
TGTGCCAGCAGCCCAAACCGCGGCTCTGGGGCCAACGTCCTGACTTTC	CASSPNRGSGANVLTF	-	TRBV12-3/TRBV12-4	TRBJ2-6	16	-
TGCAGCGTTGCTAGTGTAGCGGGAGGGCCTCGGGAGACCCAGTACTTC	CSVASVAGGPRETQYF	-	TRBV29-1	TRBJ2-5	16	TRBD2
TGTGCCAGCAGCGTTGGTCTAGCGGGAGACACCGGGGAGCTGTTTTTT	CASSVGLAGDTGELFF	-	TRBV9	TRBJ2-2	16	TRBD2
TGTGCCAGCAGGCTCGTGACAGGGATTGGCGGTGAAAAACTGTTTTTT	CASRLVTGIGGEKLFF	few	TRBV6-1	TRBJ1-4	16	TRBD1
TGTGCCAGCAGCTTTCGGGGTTCCAACTCCTACGAGCAGTACTTC	CASSFRGSNSYEQYF	many	TRBV11-2	TRBJ2-7	15	-
TGTGCCTGCAGCGTAGTCGGATGGGGTGTAGGTGAGCAGTTCTTC	CACSVVGWGVGEQFF	-	TRBV9	TRBJ2-1	15	-
TGTGCCGCGGGGCGAGGGACTTCGTACTACGAGCAGTACTTC	CAAGRGTSYYEQYF	few	TRBV6-2/TRBV6-3	TRBJ2-7	14	-
TGCGCCAGCAGGTTCTTACGGGAGGTCTCCTACGAGCAGTACTTC	CASRFLREVSYEQYF	many	TRBV5-1	TRBJ2-7	15	TRBD2
TGCAGTGCCTCTAGCGGGAGTGCTACCGGGGAGCTGTTTTTT	CSASSGSATGELFF	many	TRBV20-1	TRBJ2-2	14	TRBD2
TGCAGTGCTAGTCGTCTAGCGGGAGACGACGAGCAGTACTTC	CSASRLAGDDEQYF	few	TRBV20-1	TRBJ2-7	14	TRBD2
TGTGCCATCAGTGGGAGCGAGGGTGAGCAGTTCTTC	CAISGSEGEQFF	few	TRBV10-3	TRBJ2-1	12	-
TGTGCCAGCAGCCAAGATTGGCGGTTTTCGACCAAAAACATTCAGTACTTC	CASSQDWRFSTKNIQYF	-	TRBV3-1	TRBJ2-4	17	-
TGTGCCAGCAGCCAAGAGGCCCAAAGTCCGAATTCACCCCTCCACTTT	CASSQEAQSPNSPLHF	many	TRBV3-1	TRBJ1-6	16	-
TGTGCCTGGAGTGTATCCTATGGAAACACCATATATTTT	CAWSVSYGNTIYF	many	TRBV30	TRBJ1-3	13	-
TGTGCCAGCCGCACGGACTATGGCTACACCTTC	CASRTDYGYTF	-	TRBV6-1	TRBJ1-2	11	-
TGCGCCAGCAGCCAAGTAGTTACAGGGAGAGGCTACGAGCAGTACTTC	CASSQVVTGRGYEQYF	-	TRBV4-1	TRBJ2-7	16	-
TGTGCCAGCAGCTTAGACCGACAGGTCTGGGGGAACACTGAAGCTTTCTTT	CASSLDRQVWGNTEAFF	many	TRBV11-2	TRBJ1-1	17	-
TGTGCCAGCAGCTTGTACAGGGGTTATGGCTACACCTTC	CASSLYRGYGYTF	many	TRBV7-9	TRBJ1-2	13	TRBD1
TGTGCCAGCAGTTTAAAGATGGTTGAGCAGTTCTTC	CASSLKMVEQFF	many	TRBV28	TRBJ2-1	12	-
TGTGCCATCAGTCGGACAGGGACGAACACCGGGGAGCTGTTTTTT	CAISRTGTNTGELFF	-	TRBV10-3	TRBJ2-2	15	TRBD1
TGCAGTGCTACCGGGACTAGCGGGATGACTTGGGAGTTCTTC	CSATGTSGMTWEFF	-	TRBV20-1	TRBJ2-1	14	TRBD2
TGCAGTGCTTACGATCTTACCGTAGCCACGCAGTATTTT	CSAYDLTVATQYF	many	TRBV20-1	TRBJ2-3	13	-
TGTGCCACCAGCAGATCGGATCGCCATCTAAACACCGGGGAGCTGTTTTTT	CATSRSDRHLNTGELFF	-	TRBV15	TRBJ2-2	17	-
TGTGCCACCAGTGATACGGGACTAGCGGGAGTCGGCGAGCAGTACTTC	CATSDTGLAGVGEQYF	-	TRBV24-1	TRBJ2-7	16	TRBD2
TGTGCCAGCAGCCAGAGTCCATTCGGCGGGAGAGAGACCCAGTACTTC	CASSQSPFGGRETQYF	-	TRBV3-1	TRBJ2-5	16	TRBD2
TGTGCCAGTAGTATAGGTGGGACAGGGGTAAATGGCTACACCTTC	CASSIGGTGVNGYTF	-	TRBV19	TRBJ1-2	15	TRBD1
TGTGCCAGCAGCCAAGATAGAATGCTGCCGGGACTAGCTGTCAATGAGCAGTTCTTC	CASSQDRMLPGLAVNEQFF	few	TRBV3-1	TRBJ2-1	19	TRBD2
TGTGCCAGCAGCCCAGTGGACCCGGCAGCGGGCGGCGGGGAGCTGTTTTTT	CASSPVDPAAGGGELFF	many	TRBV3-1	TRBJ2-2	17	-
TGTGCCAGCAGCTTAAGTAGCTCTCATGAGCAGTTCTTC	CASSLSSSHEQFF	-	TRBV11-2	TRBJ2-1	13	-
TGCAGCGTCCGGACAGCCTCTAACTATGGCTACACCTTC	CSVRTASNYGYTF	-	TRBV29-1	TRBJ1-2	13	-
TGTGCCAGCAGTGGGGCGGGAGTATCAAATGAGCAGTTCTTC	CASSGAGVSNEQFF	many	TRBV6-1	TRBJ2-1	14	TRBD2